One sample yielded the 28 T cell receptor beta chains listed below, sequenced in a study of glioma-infiltrating T cells. The iRepertoire nested amplicon-rescue multiplex PCR amplified TCR alpha and beta CDR3s from RNA. TCRdb ran MiXCR on the multiplex PCR reads and lists one entry per CDR3 protein. This sample has about 140,000 distinct CDR3 sequences; about 39% occur once, and the top ten carry more than 15%. Sequenced material: glioma tissue, nonneoplastic brain tissue, or PBMCs (not recorded which). These receptors were obtained from a human donor with low-grade glioma or glioblastoma, undergoing nonglioma brain surgery, or in good health (not recorded which).

V usage is TRBV20-1 and J usage is TRBJ2-5; TRBD2 matches at 8 bases. The CDR3 runs 14 residues. V gave up 5 bases and J gave up 7 bases; unmatched junction bases: 12. Germline CDR1 reads DFQATT; CDR2 reads SNEGSKA (reference sequence). DNA of the CDR3: TGCAGTGCTTCCTCGGGGGGGGACGCGGGGACCCAGTACTTC. Translation gives CSASSGGDAGTQYF.

The rearrangement uses TRBV4-1 and TRBJ1-4; a weak D match, TRBD1 (6 bases). Trimming removed 2 bases at V and 1 base at J, with 8 bases between. CDR1 MGHRA and CDR2 YSYEKL come from the germline V gene. The CDR3 runs 15 residues. The CDR3 protein is CASSQPDRTNEKLFF. As DNA, the CDR3 is TGCGCCAGCAGCCAACCGGACAGAACTAATGAAAAACTGTTTTTT.

V usage is TRBV3-1 and J usage is TRBJ2-7; 12 bases match TRBD2. Trimming at V came to 0 bases and at J to 0 bases, leaving 6 bases not matched to a gene. Per the germline V gene, CDR1 is LGHDT and CDR2 is YNNKEL (reference sequence). There are 18 residues in the CDR3. The CDR3 region has the DNA TGTGCCAGCAGCCAAGATCCACTAGCGGGAGGTATCTCCTACGAGCAGTACTTC. This sequence encodes CASSQDPLAGGISYEQYF.

A note on this clonotype: It may be a read error: a sequence one base away is much more abundant. The chain joins TRBV6-1 to TRBJ2-1; TRBD2 is a possible D gene (6 bases). Germline lookup yields CDR1 MNHNS and CDR2 SASEGT. The CDR3 is made up of 14 amino acids. The V end lost 4 bases, the J end lost 4 bases, and 11 bases lay between the germline ends. The CDR3 DNA reads TGTGCCAGCAGTGGTCGGGGGATTTACAATGAGCAGTTCTTC. Its translation: CASSGRGIYNEQFF.

This chain joins TRBV7-4 and TRBJ1-2; 7 bases agree with TRBD1. CDR3 length equals 12 residues. V trimming: 5 bases; J trimming: 4 bases; junction bases outside the gene matches: 1. Germline V CDR1 and CDR2: SGHVT, SQSDAQ. The CDR3 DNA is TGTGCCAGCAGCACAGGGGCCTATGGCTACACCTTC. Amino acids: CASSTGAYGYTF. The full variable domain, rest sourced from reference TRBV7-4 and TRBJ1-2, is GAGVSQSPRYKVAKRGRDVALRCDSISGHVTLYWYRQTLGQGSEVLTYSQSDAQRDKSGRPSGRFSAERPERSVSTLKIQRTEQGDSAVYLCASSTGAYGYTFGSGTRLTVV.

The CDR3 spells CSAKRPDSSNQPQHF. Written as DNA, the CDR3 is TGCAGTGCCAAAAGGCCAGACAGTAGCAATCAGCCCCAGCATTTT. The chain joins TRBV20-1 to TRBJ1-5, with D tentatively TRBD1 (5 bases). This CDR3 has 15 residues. Looked up from germline, CDR1 is DFQATT and CDR2 is SNEGSKA (reference sequence). V was pared by 6 bases and J by 0 bases, with 15 bases between.

The V call is TRBV20-1, the J call TRBJ1-5; perhaps TRBD1 as D (6 bases). CDR1 is DFQATT and CDR2 is SNEGSKA in the germline V gene (reference sequence). This CDR3 comprises 14 residues. V lost 6 bases and J 3 bases, leaving 15 bases between the germline ends. CDR3 loop: CSAVGTSYNQPQHF. The CDR3 DNA reads as TGCAGTGCCGTCGGGACATCTTACAATCAGCCCCAGCATTTT.

The chain combines TRBV6-1 with TRBJ2-7, with D possibly being TRBD1 (6 bases). This CDR3 has 15 amino acids. The V gene lost 6 bases and the J gene lost 0 bases, with 15 bases spanning the gap. Germline CDR1 is MNHNS and CDR2 is SASEGT. The CDR3 loop reads CASSHDRLSSYEQYF. The CDR3 DNA reads as TGTGCCAGCAGCCACGACAGGCTAAGCTCCTACGAGCAGTACTTC.

The chain combines TRBV10-2 with TRBJ1-6; 9 bases align to TRBD1. Trimming at V came to 7 bases and at J to 5 bases, leaving 3 bases not matched to a gene. The length of the CDR3 is 14 residues. Germline CDR1 WSHSY, CDR2 SAAADI. CDR3 sequence reads: CASTRTGDNSPLHF. The CDR3 DNA is TGCGCCAGCACTCGGACAGGGGATAATTCACCCCTCCACTTT.

The sample holds a few counts of this clonotype. The CDR3 sequence is CASSPSGQTYNEQFF. The CDR3 nucleotides read TGTGCCAGCAGCCCCAGTGGACAAACCTACAATGAGCAGTTCTTC. This rearrangement joins TRBV7-2 to TRBJ2-1; tentatively, D is TRBD1 (5 bases). Trimming took off 5 bases at V and 2 bases at J, with 13 bases between the two ends. Germline assignment: CDR1 SGHTA and CDR2 FQGNSA. This CDR3 has 15 amino acids.

This clonotype was counted a few times. The V gene is TRBV5-1, the J gene TRBJ2-1, with D perhaps matching TRBD2 (5 bases). The CDR3 extends over 15 amino acids. V lost 0 bases to trimming and J lost 2 bases, with 9 bases between them. CDR1 and CDR2 from the germline V gene are SGHRS and YFSETQ. The CDR3 region is CASSLAFGAYNEQFF. DNA of the CDR3: TGCGCCAGCAGCTTGGCTTTCGGGGCCTACAATGAGCAGTTCTTC.

This clonotype was seen a few times. The genes are TRBV7-2 and TRBJ1-3; D is ambiguous. Trimming took off 1 base at V and 2 bases at J, with 9 bases between the two ends. The germline V gene has CDR1 SGHTA and CDR2 FQGNSA. The CDR3 sequence is 15 residues long. The CDR3 loop is CASSLVGSAGNTIYF. DNA of the CDR3: TGTGCCAGCAGCTTAGTAGGGTCGGCTGGAAACACCATATATTTT.

The rearrangement uses TRBV4-2 and TRBJ2-1, with TRBD2 matching 7 bases. The ends lost 8 bases at V and 5 bases at J; junction bases unmatched: 9. Germline V gene sequence: CDR1 LGHNA, CDR2 YNFKEQ. The CDR3 has 14 amino acids. The CDR3 DNA reads as TGTGCCAGCCTAACCGGGACTACAGACAATGAGCAGTTCTTC. This sequence encodes CASLTGTTDNEQFF.

This chain links TRBV20-1 with TRBJ2-7; 8 bases line up with TRBD2. With 1 base clipped from V and 2 bases from J, the junction kept 7 bases outside the gene matches. This CDR3 region has 15 residues. The germline CDR1 and CDR2 sequences are DFQATT and SNEGSKA (reference sequence). CDR3 protein: CSARVRAAGAYEQYF. The CDR3 DNA reads as TGCAGTGCTAGAGTCCGGGCAGCGGGAGCCTACGAGCAGTACTTC.

J is TRBJ2-5 and V is TRBV11-2; 9 positions match TRBD1. The V gene's germline CDR1 is SGHAT and CDR2 FQNNGV. The CDR3 is 14 amino acids. V gave up 5 bases and J gave up 7 bases; unmatched junction bases: 8. CDR3 nucleotide sequence: TGTGCCAGCAGCCCCGGCGGGACAGGGATGACCCAGTACTTC. Translation: CASSPGGTGMTQYF.

This clonotype was seen more than once but under ten times. This rearrangement joins TRBV6-1 to TRBJ2-2, with TRBD1 matching 8 bases. With 5 bases clipped from V and 5 bases from J, the junction kept 4 bases outside the gene matches. Germline CDR1 and CDR2: MNHNS and SASEGT. The CDR3 loop spans 14 amino acids. CDR3 nucleotides: TGTGCCAGCAGTCTTCAGGGGGCGACCGGGGAGCTGTTTTTT. The encoded protein is CASSLQGATGELFF.

Regarding this clonotype: A much larger clone differs by one base, so this may be a read error. The chain combines TRBV20-1 with TRBJ2-3, with D unclear. The germline V gene encodes CDR1 DFQATT and CDR2 SNEGSKA (reference sequence). The CDR3 has 13 residues. V was shortened by 4 bases and J by 4 bases, with 12 bases between the two germline ends. DNA for the CDR3: TGCAGTGCTACGAAATCGGTGTCAGATACGCAGTATTTT. It encodes CSATKSVSDTQYF.

The rearrangement links TRBV2 to TRBJ2-5; TRBD1 agrees at 9 bases. The germline V gene encodes CDR1 SNHLY and CDR2 FYNNEI. V gave up 4 bases and J gave up 1 base; unmatched junction bases: 10. The CDR3 loop spans 17 amino acids. The CDR3 nucleotides are TGTGCCAGCAGTGGGGTACCGGGACAGGGCACCCAAGAGACCCAGTACTTC. It is translated as CASSGVPGQGTQETQYF.

In regard to this clonotype: The junction departs from the called germline gene at one end, perhaps through a read error. The genes are TRBV20-1 and TRBJ2-1; 9 bases align to TRBD2. Germline loops: CDR1 DFQATT, CDR2 SNEGSKA (reference sequence). The CDR3 contains 17 residues. CDR3 region: CSVRSSSVAGVYNEQFF. CDR3 bases: TGCAGTGTTAGATCCTCCTCAGTAGCGGGGGTATACAATGAGCAGTTCTTC.

This clonotype was detected only a few times. The chain joins TRBV12-3 or TRBV12-4 to TRBJ2-5; possibly TRBD1 for D (5 bases). CDR3 length: 13 amino acids. Trimming pared 6 bases from V and 1 base from J, leaving 9 bases between. CDR3 nucleotide sequence: TGTGCCAGCAGGGTGGACACCCAAGAGACCCAGTACTTC. As protein: CASRVDTQETQYF.

The V call is TRBV28, the J call TRBJ2-1; 8 positions match TRBD2. V was clipped by 6 bases and J by 9 bases; unmatched bases: 16. The germline CDR1 and CDR2 sequences are MDHEN and SYDVKM. The CDR3 contains 16 residues. CDR3 sequence: CASRAQGTGGQGEQFF. DNA for the CDR3: TGTGCCAGCAGGGCTCAGGGGACGGGAGGGCAGGGTGAGCAGTTCTTC.

Notes on this clonotype: Compared with germline, one end of the junction differs, possibly owing to a read error. The CDR3: CANSYSYEQYF. CDR3 nucleotides: TGTGCCAACAGTTACTCCTACGAGCAGTACTTC. The genes are TRBV6-6 and TRBJ2-7, with D unclear. From germline, CDR1 is MNHNY and CDR2 SVGAGI (reference sequence). The CDR3 length is 11 residues.

On this clonotype: Relative to the germline gene, one junction end is altered; a read error may explain this. V and J are TRBV27 and TRBJ2-5; TRBD2 matches 9 bases. The germline CDR1 and CDR2 sequences are MNHEY and SMNVEV (reference sequence). This CDR3 has 15 amino acids. The CDR3 sequence: CASTWSSGSQETHYF. The CDR3 DNA reads TGTGCCAGCACATGGAGTAGCGGGAGTCAAGAGACCCATTACTTC.

Turning to this clonotype: Because the CDR3 is missing its conserved closing phenylalanine or tryptophan, this is likely a read error. The rearrangement links TRBV6-6 to TRBJ1-1; D gene ambiguous. Per the germline V gene, CDR1 is MNHNY and CDR2 is SVGAGI (reference sequence). The CDR3 spans 15 residues. V lost 9 bases to trimming and J lost 5 bases, with 22 bases between them. Here the CDR3 DNA reads TGTGCCAGTAGTACTACCGTCGAGGGAGGAACTGAAGCTTTCCTT. Translation: CASSTTVEGGTEAFL.

This rearrangement joins TRBV11-2 to TRBJ2-7, with D perhaps matching TRBD2 (5 bases). The length of the CDR3 is 13 residues. The germline V gene has CDR1 SGHAT and CDR2 FQNNGV. Between the trimmed V and J ends, which lost 8 bases and 3 bases, there was a span of 14 bases. DNA for the CDR3: TGTGCCAGCGGAGGCAGACTCCACTACGAGCAGTACTTC. This gives the protein CASGGRLHYEQYF.

The CDR3 region has the DNA TGCAGCACCAGGGGTAGCGAGGAGACCCAGTACTTC. Residues: CSTRGSEETQYF. V and J are TRBV29-1 and TRBJ2-5, with TRBD1 as a possible D gene (6 bases). The germline V gene encodes CDR1 SQVTM and CDR2 ANQGSEA. CDR3 length equals 12 residues. V was clipped by 8 bases and J by 5 bases, with 15 bases between them. The variable domain in full, completed from reference TRBV29-1 and TRBJ2-5, reads SAVISQKPSRDICQRGTSLTIQCQVDSQVTMMFWYRQQPGQSLTLIATANQGSEATYESGFVIDKFPISRPNLTFSTLTVSNMSPEDSSIYLCSTRGSEETQYFGPGTRLLVL.

The chain combines TRBV5-1 with TRBJ1-1; tentatively, D is TRBD1 (5 bases). This CDR3 has 15 residues. Trimming took off 1 base at V and 1 base at J, with 11 bases between the two ends. CDR1 and CDR2 (germline): SGHRS, YFSETQ. CDR3 in DNA: TGCGCCAGCAGCTTGTCGGGCAGGGAGAACACTGAAGCTTTCTTT. Encoded protein: CASSLSGRENTEAFF. The variable domain in full, completed from reference TRBV5-1 and TRBJ1-1, reads KAGVTQTPRYLIKTRGQQVTLSCSPISGHRSVSWYQQTPGQGLQFLFEYFSETQRNKGNFPGRFSGRQFSNSRSEMNVSTLELGDSALYLCASSLSGRENTEAFFGQGTRLTVV.

This clonotype came up a few times. V gene TRBV4-3 combines with J gene TRBJ1-3; the D is unclear. V was pared by 0 bases and J by 0 bases, with 6 bases between. This CDR3 region has 15 residues. Germline V CDR1 and CDR2: LGHNA, YSLEER. The CDR3 region is CASSQDIHSGNTIYF. CDR3 coding DNA: TGCGCCAGCAGCCAAGACATTCACTCTGGAAACACCATATATTTT.